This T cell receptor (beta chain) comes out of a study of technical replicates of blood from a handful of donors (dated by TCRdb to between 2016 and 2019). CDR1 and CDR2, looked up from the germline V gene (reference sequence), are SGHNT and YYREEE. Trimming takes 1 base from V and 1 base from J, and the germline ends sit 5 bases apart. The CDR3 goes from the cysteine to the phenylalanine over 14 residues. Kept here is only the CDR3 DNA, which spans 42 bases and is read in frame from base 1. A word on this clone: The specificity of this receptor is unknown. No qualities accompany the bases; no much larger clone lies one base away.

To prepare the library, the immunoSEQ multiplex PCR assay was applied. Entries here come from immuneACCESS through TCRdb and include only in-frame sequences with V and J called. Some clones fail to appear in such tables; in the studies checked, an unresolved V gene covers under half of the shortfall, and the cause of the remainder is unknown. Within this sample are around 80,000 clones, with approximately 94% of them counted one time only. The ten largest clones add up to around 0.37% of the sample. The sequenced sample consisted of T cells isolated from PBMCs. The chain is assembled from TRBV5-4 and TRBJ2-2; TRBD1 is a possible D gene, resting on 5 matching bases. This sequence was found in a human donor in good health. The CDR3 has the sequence CASSLTGNTGELFF. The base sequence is TGTGCCAGCAGCTTGACAGGGAACACCGGGGAGCTGTTTTTT.